The rows below give T cell receptor beta chains drawn from one sample of a study of post-analysis software for immune sequencing data. Each CDR3 protein is one row after TCRdb ran MiXCR on the PCR reads. The table records about 760,000 distinct CDR3 sequences, about 27% of them present only once. The sequencing sample was made of blood. Receptors were obtained from a girl aged 10 to 17 with multiple sclerosis. Each CDR3 is given with its conserved first and last residue. A D gene is named only where the DNA matches it firmly. For some rows the clone size is stated as once, few or many, or as a class when expanded; others skip it.

clone_size: .; d_call: .; j_call: TRBJ1-2; v_call: TRBV29-1; cdr3_nt: TGCAGCGCTCCGATTAACGCCAGGGACGACTATGGCTACACCTTC; cdr3_aa: CSAPINARDDYGYTF
clone_size: few; d_call: .; j_call: TRBJ2-1; v_call: TRBV20-1; cdr3_nt: TGCAGTGCTACAAAGACCGCCGGTTCCTACAATGAGCAGTTCTTC; cdr3_aa: CSATKTAGSYNEQFF
clone_size: .; d_call: TRBD1; j_call: TRBJ2-3; v_call: TRBV6-1; cdr3_nt: TGTGCCAGCAAGGACAGGGTGGGTACAGATACGCAGTATTTT; cdr3_aa: CASKDRVGTDTQYF
clone_size: many; d_call: .; j_call: TRBJ2-7; v_call: TRBV5-1; cdr3_nt: TGCGCCAGCAGCTTGCATCAAGAATACGAGCAGTACTTC; cdr3_aa: CASSLHQEYEQYF
clone_size: few; d_call: .; j_call: TRBJ2-6; v_call: TRBV5-1; cdr3_nt: TGCGCCAGCAGCCTGGGGTGGGACTCTGGGGCCAACGTCCTGACTTTC; cdr3_aa: CASSLGWDSGANVLTF
clone_size: few; d_call: .; j_call: TRBJ1-5; v_call: TRBV20-1; cdr3_nt: TGCAGTGCTACTTGGCCGGGGGGACAGCCCCAGCATTTT; cdr3_aa: CSATWPGGQPQHF
clone_size: .; d_call: TRBD2; j_call: TRBJ2-1; v_call: TRBV15; cdr3_nt: TGTGCCACCAGCAGACTAAAGGGCCTAGCGGGGGTTTACAATGAGCAGTTCTTC; cdr3_aa: CATSRLKGLAGVYNEQFF
clone_size: .; d_call: .; j_call: TRBJ2-3; v_call: TRBV20-1; cdr3_nt: TGCAGTGCCACGAAGCCAGATACGCAGTATTTT; cdr3_aa: CSATKPDTQYF
clone_size: .; d_call: .; j_call: TRBJ2-2; v_call: TRBV5-1; cdr3_nt: TGCGCCAGCAGCTTGCGGGTCGACCCGAACACCGGGGAGCTGTTTTTT; cdr3_aa: CASSLRVDPNTGELFF
clone_size: few; d_call: .; j_call: TRBJ2-7; v_call: TRBV15; cdr3_nt: TGTGCCACCCCTAATCAACGACATAGGGTCGTTGCCTACGAGCAGTACTTC; cdr3_aa: CATPNQRHRVVAYEQYF
clone_size: .; d_call: .; j_call: TRBJ1-5; v_call: TRBV29-1; cdr3_nt: TGCAGCGTTTCACAGGCGGGGCCCGGGGAGCCCCAGCATTTT; cdr3_aa: CSVSQAGPGEPQHF
clone_size: .; d_call: .; j_call: TRBJ1-4; v_call: TRBV25-1; cdr3_nt: TGTGCCAGCAGTGAATCCCCCCCCGGGCCGGCGGAAAAACTGTTTTTT; cdr3_aa: CASSESPPGPAEKLFF